Reported below is one T cell receptor beta chain. Generated by immunoSEQ multiplex PCR, the TCRdb table keeps only in-frame clones and is missing some. The sample yields roughly 120,000 clones, 90% seen once. V shed 5 bases and J shed 0 bases, with 11 bases lying between them. This CDR3 is 15 amino acids long. The germline V gene has CDR1 KGHSH and CDR2 LQKENI. This sample is part of a study of blood T cell repertoires in COVID-19. As for the study in general: The analysed material was cDNA or gDNA that came from T cells, B-cell-depleted T cells, or PBMCs.

This chain links TRBV18 with TRBJ1-3; D ambiguous. The sequenced material came from peripheral blood. The sequence came from a man in his forties or fifties with active COVID-19. In DNA, the CDR3 is TGTGCCAGCTCAGAAGACACTTTCTCTGGAAACACCATATATTTT. It yields the protein CASSEDTFSGNTIYF.